The 21 T cell receptor beta chains below all came from one sample that was sequenced in a study of PD-L1 blockade in urothelial cancer. Profiled with immunoSEQ multiplex PCR; TCRdb holds only in-frame clones, not every one. The profile shows 50,000 or so clones, approximately 84% of them singletons. The source material was PBMCs, sampled around atezolizumab (anti-PD-L1) treatment. The source is a man aged 55 to 70 with urothelial cancer.

The rearrangement links TRBV5-6 to TRBJ2-2; D is undetermined. Trimming pared 4 bases from V and 2 bases from J, leaving 3 bases between. The V gene's germline CDR1 is SGHDT and CDR2 YYEEEE. The CDR3 covers 12 residues. In DNA, the CDR3 is TGTGCCAGCAGCCGTAACACCGGGGAGCTGTTTTTT. Protein product: CASSRNTGELFF.

V gene TRBV7-2 combines with J gene TRBJ2-7; weak D call: TRBD2 (5 bases). V gave up 1 base and J gave up 2 bases, with 9 bases separating them. In germline, CDR1 is SGHTA, CDR2 FQGNSA. This CDR3 comprises 14 residues. DNA of the CDR3: TGTGCCAGCAGCTTAGACGGGAATCCCTACGAGCAGTACTTC. Protein: CASSLDGNPYEQYF.

This clone ranks as medium-sized. The rearrangement links TRBV7-3 to TRBJ2-3; 7 bases are a match to TRBD1. The V segment lost 5 bases and the J segment 0 bases; nucleotides outside the gene matches: 5. CDR3 length equals 15 residues. The germline V gene encodes CDR1 SGHTA and CDR2 FQGTGA. This chain's CDR3 is CASSPTGASTDTQYF. The CDR3 region has the DNA TGTGCCAGCAGCCCAACAGGGGCCAGCACAGATACGCAGTATTTT.

The gene calls are TRBV5-1 and TRBJ2-1; 9 bases are shared with TRBD2. This CDR3 contains 17 residues. Germline CDR1 reads SGHRS; CDR2 reads YFSETQ. V lost 4 bases and J lost 7; bases outside the gene matches: 15. DNA for the CDR3: TGCGCCAGCAGCAAAAACGATTTGCGGGAGGGCCAGAATGAGCAGTTCTTC. It encodes CASSKNDLREGQNEQFF.

The genes are TRBV27 and TRBJ2-1; possible D gene TRBD2, 6 bases. This CDR3 has 13 residues. The V and J ends lost 5 bases and 8 bases respectively, with 13 bases between them. CDR1 is MNHEY, CDR2 SMNVEV, per germline (reference sequence). The CDR3, as DNA: TGTGCCAGCAGTGCCGGGAGACTCTATGAGCAGTTCTTC. Its protein product is CASSAGRLYEQFF.

The V gene is TRBV6-6, the J gene TRBJ2-7, with 12 bases lining up with TRBD1. The CDR3 runs to 14 residues. J was trimmed by 6 bases and V by 7 bases; bases with no gene match: 7. Germline V lookup: CDR1 MNHNY, CDR2 SVGAGI (reference sequence). The CDR3, as DNA: TGTGCCAGCACCCACGGGACAGGGGGCGCCGAGCAGTACTTC. Translated, it gives CASTHGTGGAEQYF.

The rearrangement joins TRBV7-8 to TRBJ1-1; D possibly corresponds to TRBD1 (6 bases). Germline V lookup: CDR1 SGHVS, CDR2 FQNEAQ. Trimming left V 0 bases short and J 6 bases short, with 14 bases between. The CDR3 is 15 amino acids. DNA for the CDR3: TGTGCCAGCAGCTTAGCGCGGGGGCGCTTCGCTGAAGCTTTCTTT. Protein: CASSLARGRFAEAFF. Complete variable domain (other parts from reference TRBV7-8 and TRBJ1-1): GAGVSQSPRYKVAKRGQDVALRCDPISGHVSLFWYQQALGQGPEFLTYFQNEAQLDKSGLPSDRFFAERPEGSVSTLKIQRTQQEDSAVYLCASSLARGRFAEAFFGQGTRLTVV.

The chain joins TRBV9 to TRBJ2-3; 9 bases fit TRBD1. There are 18 residues in the CDR3. J lost 5 bases, V lost 4 bases, and 17 bases had no gene match. Per the germline V gene, CDR1 is SGDLS and CDR2 is YYNGEE. The CDR3 DNA reads as TGTGCCAGCAGCCCTAGCGTATATGGGACAGGGTATAAAGATACGCAGTATTTT. This translates into CASSPSVYGTGYKDTQYF.

This clone was detected a few times. This sequence joins TRBV28 and TRBJ2-7; 7 bases are a match to TRBD2. CDR3 length equals 14 residues. Unmatched junction bases numbered 8, after V lost 6 bases and J lost 3 bases. Germline lookup yields CDR1 MDHEN and CDR2 SYDVKM. This chain's CDR3 is CASSRLAQIYEQYF. The CDR3 DNA is TGTGCCAGCAGCCGACTAGCACAAATCTACGAGCAGTACTTC.

This chain joins TRBV5-1 and TRBJ2-1; weak D call: TRBD2 (5 bases). Germline V gene data show CDR1 as SGHRS and CDR2 as YFSETQ. V shed 5 bases and J shed 1 base, with 13 bases lying between them. The CDR3 is made up of 15 amino acids. The DNA for the CDR3 is TGCGCCAGCAGACCCCAGAGCGGATCCTACAATGAGCAGTTCTTC. Amino acid sequence: CASRPQSGSYNEQFF. The entire variable domain, with the rest obtained from reference TRBV5-1 and TRBJ2-1, is as follows: KAGVTQTPRYLIKTRGQQVTLSCSPISGHRSVSWYQQTPGQGLQFLFEYFSETQRNKGNFPGRFSGRQFSNSRSEMNVSTLELGDSALYLCASRPQSGSYNEQFFGPGTRLTVL.

The chain combines TRBV6-5 with TRBJ2-7; D might be TRBD2 (6 bases). Germline CDR1 MNHEY, CDR2 SVGAGI. The CDR3 consists of 16 residues. V was cut by 2 bases and J by 2 bases, with 16 bases left in between. CDR3 sequence (DNA): TGTGCCAGCAGTTACCACGGGCGGGGATCCCCCTACGAGCAGTACTTC. Translating gives CASSYHGRGSPYEQYF.

This clone was recorded only once. This sequence joins TRBV7-2 and TRBJ2-3; maybe TRBD2 (7 bases). Trimming took off 3 bases at V and 6 bases at J, with 19 bases between the two ends. Germline V gene sequence: CDR1 SGHTA, CDR2 FQGNSA. This CDR3 comprises 16 residues. CDR3 DNA: TGTGCCAGCAGCTTGAAGGGCGGGGGCTATCGGGATACGCAGTATTTT. Translation gives CASSLKGGGYRDTQYF.

This clone occurred once. The CDR3 reads CAIMGGRHTEAFF. The CDR3 coding sequence is TGTGCCATCATGGGGGGAAGACACACTGAAGCTTTCTTT. V usage is TRBV10-3 and J usage is TRBJ1-1; TRBD1 might be the D (5 bases). This CDR3 is 13 amino acids long. The germline CDR1 and CDR2 sequences are ENHRY and SYGVKD. The V end lost 7 bases, the J end lost 3 bases, and 12 bases lay between the germline ends.

V usage is TRBV5-4 and J usage is TRBJ2-7; TRBD2 might be the D (6 bases). The CDR3 loop spans 15 amino acids. V was trimmed by 4 bases and J by 5 bases, leaving 19 bases between them. From germline, CDR1 is SGHNT and CDR2 YYREEE (reference sequence). CDR3 nucleotide sequence: TGTGCCAGCAGCCAACCAACCGGGGGAGGCAACGAGCAGTACTTC. Its protein is CASSQPTGGGNEQYF.

This rearrangement joins TRBV11-2 to TRBJ1-3, with 7 bases fitting TRBD1. Germline V CDR1 and CDR2: SGHAT, FQNNGV. V was clipped by 3 bases and J by 4 bases; unmatched bases: 6. This CDR3 is built from 15 residues. CDR3 loop: CASSFRDSGGNTIYF. The CDR3 DNA follows: TGTGCCAGCAGCTTCCGGGACAGCGGGGGAAACACCATATATTTT. The full variable domain, its missing parts supplied by reference TRBV11-2 and TRBJ1-3, is EAGVAQSPRYKIIEKRQSVAFWCNPISGHATLYWYQQILGQGPKLLIQFQNNGVVDDSQLPKDRFSAERLKGVDSTLKIQPAKLEDSAVYLCASSFRDSGGNTIYFGEGSWLTVV.

The rearrangement uses TRBV25-1 and TRBJ1-2; possibly TRBD1 for D (5 bases). Germline CDR1 MGHDK, CDR2 SYGVNS. The CDR3 is 16 amino acids. V was cut by 0 bases and J by 8 bases, with 19 bases left in between. CDR3 sequence: CASSEYIGGTWGGYTF. The CDR3 bases are TGTGCCAGCAGTGAATATATTGGGGGGACCTGGGGAGGCTACACCTTC.

This sequence joins TRBV9 and TRBJ2-3, with a weak D call TRBD2 (5 bases). Trimming took off 2 bases at V and 2 bases at J, with 15 bases between the two ends. Germline V lookup: CDR1 SGDLS, CDR2 YYNGEE. CDR3 length: 16 residues. The CDR3, as DNA: TGTGCCAGCAGCGTCCGGGGTGGTGGTCCCACAGATACGCAGTATTTT. Its translation: CASSVRGGGPTDTQYF.

There are a few counts of this clone. The chain is built from TRBV19 and TRBJ2-5, with a weak D call TRBD1 (5 bases). CDR3 length: 13 amino acids. Germline assignment: CDR1 LNHDA and CDR2 SQIVND (reference sequence). Trimming took 7 bases from V and 7 from J, leaving 16 bases between them. The CDR3 loop is CASTAGLHGTQYF. CDR3 DNA: TGTGCCAGTACCGCAGGGTTACATGGGACCCAGTACTTC.

This rearrangement joins TRBV7-8 to TRBJ1-2; D gene unclear. This CDR3 region has 13 residues. CDR1 is SGHVS and CDR2 is FQNEAQ in the germline V gene. Trimming removed 1 base from V and 7 bases from J, with 10 bases in between. CDR3: CASSLVGDRGYTF. In DNA form, the CDR3 reads TGTGCCAGCAGCTTAGTCGGGGATCGTGGCTACACCTTC.

The gene calls are TRBV5-1 and TRBJ2-7; 10 positions match TRBD1. With 1 base clipped from V and 2 bases from J, the junction kept 3 bases outside the gene matches. Germline V gene data show CDR1 as SGHRS and CDR2 as YFSETQ. CDR3 length equals 15 residues. The CDR3 DNA is TGCGCCAGCAGCTTGAGGGACAGGGGTCCCTACGAGCAGTACTTC. This encodes CASSLRDRGPYEQYF.

The rearrangement uses TRBV9 and TRBJ1-6; TRBD1 agrees at 7 bases. CDR1 and CDR2 (germline): SGDLS, YYNGEE. CDR3 length: 13 residues. Trimming took 4 bases from V and 13 from J; bases not matched to a gene: 8. The DNA for the CDR3 is TGTGCCAGCAGCCCAACCACAGGGGTTCCCCTCCACTTT. Translated: CASSPTTGVPLHF.